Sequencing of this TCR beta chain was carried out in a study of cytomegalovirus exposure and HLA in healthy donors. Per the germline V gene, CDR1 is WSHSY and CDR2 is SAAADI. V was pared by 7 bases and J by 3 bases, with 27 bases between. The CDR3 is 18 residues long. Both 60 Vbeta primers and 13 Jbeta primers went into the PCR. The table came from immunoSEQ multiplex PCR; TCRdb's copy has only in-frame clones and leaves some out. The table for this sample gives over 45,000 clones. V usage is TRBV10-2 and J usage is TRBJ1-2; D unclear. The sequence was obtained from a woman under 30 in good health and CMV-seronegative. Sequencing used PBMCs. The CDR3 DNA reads TGCGCCAGCACAGGTTTCGCCTCCTCGCGGGATGAGGACTATGGCTACACCTTC. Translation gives CASTGFASSRDEDYGYTF.